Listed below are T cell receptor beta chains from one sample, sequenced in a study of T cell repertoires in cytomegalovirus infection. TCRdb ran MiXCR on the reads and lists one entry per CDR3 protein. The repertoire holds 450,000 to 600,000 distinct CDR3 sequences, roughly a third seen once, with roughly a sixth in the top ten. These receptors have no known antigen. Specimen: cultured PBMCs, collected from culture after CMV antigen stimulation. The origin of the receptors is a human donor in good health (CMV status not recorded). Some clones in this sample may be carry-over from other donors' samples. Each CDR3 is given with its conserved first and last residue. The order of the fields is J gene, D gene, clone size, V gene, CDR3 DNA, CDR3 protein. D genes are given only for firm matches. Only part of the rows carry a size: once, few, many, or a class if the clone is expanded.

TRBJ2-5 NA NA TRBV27 TGTGCCAGCAGAACAGGAGCGGGCGGGACGAGGGAGACCCAGTACTTC CASRTGAGGTRETQYF
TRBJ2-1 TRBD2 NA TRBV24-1 TGTGCCACCAGTGATCGGGGGAGACTAGCGGGCTCCTACAATGAGCAGTTCTTC CATSDRGRLAGSYNEQFF
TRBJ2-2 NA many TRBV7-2 TGTGCCAGCAGCTTAGGGGCGTTGGGGAGCGCACCCACCGGGGAGCTGTTTTTT CASSLGALGSAPTGELFF
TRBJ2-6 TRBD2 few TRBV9 TGTGCCAGCAGCGTGACTAGCGCTAGCTCTGGGGCCAACGTCCTGACTTTC CASSVTSASSGANVLTF
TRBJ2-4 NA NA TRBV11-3 TGTGCCAGCAGCTTATCGAGGGGACGCTCTAGGAACATTCAGTACTTC CASSLSRGRSRNIQYF
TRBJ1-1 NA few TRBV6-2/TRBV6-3 TGTGCCAGCAGTCGGGGGGGGGCTGAAGCTTTCTTT CASSRGGAEAFF
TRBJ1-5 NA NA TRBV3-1 TGTGCCAGCAGCCAAGACCAACAGGGATATCAGCCCCAGCATTTT CASSQDQQGYQPQHF
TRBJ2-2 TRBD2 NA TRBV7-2 TGTGCCAGCAGCCGACTAGCGGGAAGGTTTGGCGGGGAGCTGTTTTTT CASSRLAGRFGGELFF
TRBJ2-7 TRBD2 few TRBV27 TGTGCCAGCAGTCCCCAAGATGCCCTCCTAGCGGGAGATTCTTACGAGCAGTACTTC CASSPQDALLAGDSYEQYF
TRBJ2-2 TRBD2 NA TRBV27 TGTGCCAGCAGTCCACCGACTAGCGGGAGGGCAAACACCGGGGAGCTGTTTTTT CASSPPTSGRANTGELFF
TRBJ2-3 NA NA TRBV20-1 TGCAGTGCGCCCGCCATAGAGGACGGGACAGATACGCAGTATTTT CSAPAIEDGTDTQYF
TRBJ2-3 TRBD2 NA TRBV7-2 TGTGCCAGCAGCTCCCGGGTTAGCGGGGGCACAGATACGCAGTATTTT CASSSRVSGGTDTQYF
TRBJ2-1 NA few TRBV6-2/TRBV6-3 TGTGCCAGCAGTTTTCGAATCCATGAGCAGTTCTTC CASSFRIHEQFF
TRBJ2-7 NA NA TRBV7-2 TGTGCCAGCAGCTTACAGCGTTACGAGCAGTACTTC CASSLQRYEQYF
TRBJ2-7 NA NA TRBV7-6 TGTGCCAGCAGCTCTAGCGCCCGTCGGAACGAGCAGTACTTC CASSSSARRNEQYF
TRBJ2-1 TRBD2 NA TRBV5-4 TGTGCCAGCAGCTCGGCGGCTAGCGGTTACAATGAGCAGTTCTTC CASSSAASGYNEQFF
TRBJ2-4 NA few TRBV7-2 TGTGCCAGCAGCCCCCAAACAGGGTTAGGAAACATTCAGTACTTC CASSPQTGLGNIQYF
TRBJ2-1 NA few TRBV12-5 TGTGCTAGTGTGGGGTCAGGGAAGCAGTTCTTC CASVGSGKQFF
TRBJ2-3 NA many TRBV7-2 TGTGCCAGCAGCCCCTCGAGACAGAGCACAGATACGCAGTATTTT CASSPSRQSTDTQYF
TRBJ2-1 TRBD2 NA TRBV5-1 TGCGCCAGCGGGACTAGCGCCAACAATGAGCAGTTCTTC CASGTSANNEQFF
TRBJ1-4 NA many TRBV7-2 TGTGCCAGCAGCCCCTCCACAGGCCTATCTGAAAAACTGTTTTTT CASSPSTGLSEKLFF
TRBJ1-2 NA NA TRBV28 TGTGCCAGCAGTTTATCGTGGCCCACTAACTATGGCTACACCTTC CASSLSWPTNYGYTF
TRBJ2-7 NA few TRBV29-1 TGCAGCGTTGAAGATAGGGAAGGTATGCTGGGGGAGCAGTACTTC CSVEDREGMLGEQYF
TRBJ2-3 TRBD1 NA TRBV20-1 TGCAGTACGGACAGGACTTGGGATACGCAGTATTTT CSTDRTWDTQYF
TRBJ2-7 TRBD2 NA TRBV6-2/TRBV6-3 TGTGCCAGCCACAGACTAGCGGGATCCTACGAGCAGTACTTC CASHRLAGSYEQYF
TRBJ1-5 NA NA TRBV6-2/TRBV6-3 TGTGCCAGCAGTGCCTTACTCGGTCAGCCCCAGCATTTT CASSALLGQPQHF
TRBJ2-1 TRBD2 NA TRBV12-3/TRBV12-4 TGTGCCAGCAGTTTCCCCGGACTAGCGGTTCCCAATGAGCAGTTCTTC CASSFPGLAVPNEQFF
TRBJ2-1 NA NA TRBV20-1 TGCAGTGCTAGAGATCCTTCTAGAGGTTCCTACAATGAGCAGTTCTTC CSARDPSRGSYNEQFF
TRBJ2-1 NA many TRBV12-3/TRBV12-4 TGTGCCAGCAGTCCAGGGGAGGTAACCTACAATGAGCAGTTCTTC CASSPGEVTYNEQFF
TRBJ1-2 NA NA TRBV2 TGTGCCAGCAATCGGCGGGGGTCGCATGGCTACACCTTC CASNRRGSHGYTF
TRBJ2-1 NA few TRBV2 TGTGCCACCCAGGAGGCGGAACACAATGAGCAGTTCTTC CATQEAEHNEQFF
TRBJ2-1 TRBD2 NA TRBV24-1 TGTGCCACCAGTGATCCTCTAGCGGGAGGTTCCCATGAGCAGTTCTTC CATSDPLAGGSHEQFF
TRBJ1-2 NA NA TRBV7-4 TGTGCCAGCAGCCACCCCATTACGGTGACAGCTAACTATGGCTACACCTTC CASSHPITVTANYGYTF